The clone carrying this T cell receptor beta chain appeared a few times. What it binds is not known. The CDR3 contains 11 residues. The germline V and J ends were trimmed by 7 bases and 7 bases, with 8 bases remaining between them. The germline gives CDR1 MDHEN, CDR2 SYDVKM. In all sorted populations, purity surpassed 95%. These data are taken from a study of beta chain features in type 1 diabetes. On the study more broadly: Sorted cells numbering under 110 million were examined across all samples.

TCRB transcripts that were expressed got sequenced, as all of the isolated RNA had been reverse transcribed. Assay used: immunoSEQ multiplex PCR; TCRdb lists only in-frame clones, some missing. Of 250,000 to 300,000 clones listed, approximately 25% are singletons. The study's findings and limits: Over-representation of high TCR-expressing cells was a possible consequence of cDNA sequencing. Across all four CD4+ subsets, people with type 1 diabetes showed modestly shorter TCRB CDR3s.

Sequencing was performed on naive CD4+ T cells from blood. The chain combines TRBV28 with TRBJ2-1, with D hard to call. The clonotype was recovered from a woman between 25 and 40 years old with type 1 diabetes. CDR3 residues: CASNSPNEQFF. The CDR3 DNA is TGTGCCAGCAATAGTCCGAATGAGCAGTTCTTC.